This T cell receptor beta chain was profiled in a study of T cell clonality in common variable immunodeficiency. Germline-derived CDR1 and CDR2 are SQVTM and ANQGSEA. The CDR3 is 18 residues long. Trimming took 2 bases from V and 0 from J, leaving 22 bases between them. Study-level points and caveats: The cause of increased CVID clonality remains unclear without subpopulation sequencing. Compared with healthy controls, CVID subjects showed increased TCRbeta clonality, mostly in about a third.

The data were produced by immunoSEQ multiplex PCR, yet TCRdb's version contains in-frame clones alone and is incomplete. The sample holds tens of thousands of clones, and no clone turns up only once. Most patients and controls had Caucasian heritage. This clone was seen at least ten times. Antigen: not known. Read sequence stops 3 residues before the CDR3 end, and the germline J gene provides the missing end. The chain links TRBV29-1 to TRBJ1-2; D not certain. The sequence came from a person between 18 and 69 years old in good health. The sample was peripheral blood mononuclear cells. The part of the CDR3 DNA that was read is TGCAGCGTTGAAAAGGGCAGACACAAAGAACAAGCTAACTATGGC. This translates into CSVEKGRHKEQANYG. The entire CDR3 is CSVEKGRHKEQANYGYTF.